The clone carrying this TCR beta chain came up a few times. The data belong to a study of cytomegalovirus exposure and HLA in healthy donors. This CDR3 is 15 amino acids long. With 5 bases removed from V and 0 bases from J, the gap between germline ends came to 11 bases. CDR1 MNHEY and CDR2 SVGAGI come from the germline V gene. The PCR contained 60 Vbeta and 13 Jbeta primers. Only in-frame clones appear in the TCRdb table, and some are missing; sequencing was by immunoSEQ multiplex PCR. Of over 150,000 clones listed, just under 85% were seen once; the top ten hold 4.8%. The TCR was taken from a girl between 10 and 17 years old in good health and CMV-seropositive. Sequenced sample: PBMCs. The chain couples TRBV6-5 to TRBJ1-5; maybe TRBD1 (6 bases). CDR3 sequence (DNA): TGTGCCAGCAGTCGGGGACACTTTAGCAATCAGCCCCAGCATTTT. Its protein is CASSRGHFSNQPQHF.